These 8 T cell receptor beta chains share one sample of origin, sequenced in a study of blood T cell repertoires in COVID-19. TCRdb's table, derived via immunoSEQ multiplex PCR, lists solely in-frame clones and lacks some. Among 20,000 to 25,000 clones listed, approximately 91% were seen once. Input material: peripheral blood. The receptors were sampled from a human donor in a cohort sampled during active COVID-19. The donor label of this sample is uncertain.

This clone was detected only a few times. This chain links TRBV19 with TRBJ2-7; 7 bases match TRBD1. Per germline, CDR1 LNHDA and CDR2 SQIVND (reference sequence). The length of the CDR3 is 14 residues. V trimming: 5 bases; J trimming: 5 bases; junction bases outside the gene matches: 9. CDR3 loop: CASSPPGDRDEQYF. Here the CDR3 DNA reads TGTGCCAGTAGTCCCCCCGGAGACAGGGACGAGCAGTACTTC.

V is TRBV6-1 and J is TRBJ1-1; no definite D call. The CDR3 spans 12 residues. Germline CDR1 is MNHNS and CDR2 is SASEGT. Trimming took 3 bases from V and 3 from J, leaving 5 bases between them. The CDR3 reads CASSERDTEAFF. Written as DNA, the CDR3 is TGTGCCAGCAGTGAGAGGGACACTGAAGCTTTCTTT.

V gene TRBV5-1 combines with J gene TRBJ2-3; 11 positions match TRBD2. The V gene end was trimmed by 2 bases and the J gene end by 4 bases; junction bases not matched to a gene: 6. The CDR3 runs 16 residues. CDR1 is SGHRS and CDR2 is YFSETQ in the germline V gene. CDR3 sequence reads: CASSFLTSGTPDTQYF. In DNA, the CDR3 is TGCGCCAGCAGCTTCCTGACTAGCGGGACGCCAGATACGCAGTATTTT.

This chain connects TRBV15 to TRBJ2-5; D is possibly TRBD2 (6 bases). The CDR3 has 15 residues. With 3 bases removed from V and 5 bases from J, the gap between germline ends came to 16 bases. In germline, CDR1 is LNHNV, CDR2 YYDKDF (reference sequence). In DNA, the CDR3 is TGTGCCACCAGCAGGACCTGGAGGGTAACCGAGACCCAGTACTTC. Protein: CATSRTWRVTETQYF.

This chain links TRBV6-5 with TRBJ2-3; D unclear. V dropped 0 bases and J dropped 1 base, with 11 bases sitting between them. Germline-derived CDR1 and CDR2 are MNHEY and SVGAGI. The CDR3 is made up of 16 amino acids. For the CDR3, the DNA is TGTGCCAGCAGTTACTCGAGAACCTCGGGCACAGATACGCAGTATTTT. Translating it yields CASSYSRTSGTDTQYF.

The chain combines TRBV11-1 with TRBJ2-1; 10 nucleotides agree with TRBD2. The V gene end was trimmed by 2 bases and the J gene end by 4 bases; junction bases not matched to a gene: 5. CDR1 and CDR2 (germline): SGHAT, FQDESV (reference sequence). The CDR3 has 16 amino acids. The CDR3 loop reads CASSLSPGLAYNEQFF. The CDR3, as DNA: TGTGCCAGCAGCTTATCACCGGGACTAGCGTACAATGAGCAGTTCTTC.

The chain couples TRBV5-4 to TRBJ2-2; 10 positions agree with TRBD2. Germline CDR1 SGHNT, CDR2 YYREEE (reference sequence). The CDR3 is 16 amino acids. J gave up 6 bases and V 4 bases, and 9 bases lay outside the gene matches. The CDR3: CASSVPGTSESGELFF. CDR3 DNA: TGTGCCAGCAGCGTTCCCGGGACTAGCGAATCCGGGGAGCTGTTTTTT.

This sequence joins TRBV30 and TRBJ1-1; D call uncertain. The V gene's germline CDR1 is GTSNPN and CDR2 SVGIG (reference sequence). The CDR3 extends over 13 amino acids. Trimming left V 0 bases short and J 4 bases short, with 9 bases between. The CDR3 sequence is CAWSVRGATEAFF. CDR3 DNA: TGTGCCTGGAGTGTCCGGGGAGCCACTGAAGCTTTCTTT.